Listed below are T cell receptor beta chains from one sample, sequenced in a study of graft-versus-host responses after intestinal transplantation. Only in-frame clones appear in the TCRdb table, and some are missing; sequencing was by immunoSEQ multiplex PCR. The sample yields 130,000 or so clones, about nine tenths seen once. These receptors' antigens are unknown. The sample here was unstimulated CD4+ T cells sorted from spleen or lymph node cells, taken before intestinal transplant. These receptors all stem from a human donor who received an intestinal transplant. The conserved cysteine and the conserved F or W are not part of the CDR3 here.

j_call,v_call,cdr3_aa
TRBJ2-1,TRBV2,ASSLGGYSYNEQF
TRBJ2-1,TRBV30,AWKRAGGGRNEQF
TRBJ1-2,TRBV6-5,ASSYTNYGYT
TRBJ1-2,TRBV7-9,ASSSLAGRNGYT
TRBJ1-4,TRBV29-1,SVGRGETTNEKLF
TRBJ2-7,TRBV10-1,ASSRDSYEQY
TRBJ2-7,TRBV11-2,ASSLDRGLTTYEQY
TRBJ2-5,TRBV10-3,AISADRQQY
TRBJ1-1,TRBV5-1,ASTLLRDSRNTEAF
TRBJ1-1,TRBV10-3,AIRSGTEAF
TRBJ1-1,TRBV30,AWSPTGEAF
TRBJ1-1,TRBV5-1,ASSWGQGAMNTEAF
TRBJ2-7,TRBV2,ASSEILAEQY
TRBJ1-3,TRBV19,ASSIQRNSGNTIY
TRBJ2-2,TRBV27,ASSLLVGITGELF
TRBJ1-5,TRBV28,ASSLSRGGLRPQH
TRBJ1-1,TRBV5-5,ASSFVRGNTEAF
TRBJ2-3,TRBV7-8,ASSLEDRELITDTQY